This T cell receptor beta chain derives from a study of blood T cell repertoires in COVID-19. The wider study: Spain, Italy and the United States supplied samples that represented acute and convalescent COVID-19. PBMCs, B-cell-depleted T cells, or T cells were the source of the cDNA or gDNA that made up the material.

Trimming took off 1 base at V and 4 bases at J, with 12 bases between the two ends. The CDR3 runs 15 residues. The germline V gene encodes CDR1 LGHDT and CDR2 YNNKEL (reference sequence). Original analysis: Amplification with reference gene primers provided the estimates of nucleated cell counts. Only in-frame clones appear in the TCRdb table, and some are missing; sequencing was by immunoSEQ multiplex PCR. V, J and clone size are those of that table, while D and trimming were read from the DNA. The profile shows about 80,000 clones, around 81% of them singletons. This TCR derives from an elderly man with active or convalescent COVID-19. The chain recombines TRBV3-1 (or the pseudogene TRBV3-2) with TRBJ2-3; a possible D gene is TRBD1 (5 bases). Sequencing input: peripheral blood. Written as DNA, the CDR3 is TGTGCCAGCAGCCAAGGGTGGGGCCGGGCAGATACGCAGTATTTT. Translating it yields CASSQGWGRADTQYF.